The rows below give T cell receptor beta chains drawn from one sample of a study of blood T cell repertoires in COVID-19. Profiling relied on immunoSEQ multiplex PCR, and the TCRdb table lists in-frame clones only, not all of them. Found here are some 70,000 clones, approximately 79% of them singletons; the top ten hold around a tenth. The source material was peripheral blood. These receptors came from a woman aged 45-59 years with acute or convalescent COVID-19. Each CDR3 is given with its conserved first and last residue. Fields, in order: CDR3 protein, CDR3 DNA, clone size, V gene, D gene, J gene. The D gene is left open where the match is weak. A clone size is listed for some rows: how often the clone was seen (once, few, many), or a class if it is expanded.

CDR3 protein: CASSVVERGAYNEQFF; CDR3 DNA: TGTGCCAGCAGCGTAGTGGAGCGGGGAGCCTACAATGAGCAGTTCTTC; clone size: .; V gene: TRBV9; D gene: TRBD2; J gene: TRBJ2-1
CDR3 protein: CASSRPGQPNTEAFF; CDR3 DNA: TGTGCCAGTAGTCGACCGGGACAGCCGAACACTGAAGCTTTCTTT; clone size: .; V gene: TRBV19; D gene: TRBD1; J gene: TRBJ1-1
CDR3 protein: CASSRGTEAFF; CDR3 DNA: TGTGCCAGCAGCCGAGGAACTGAAGCTTTCTTT; clone size: .; V gene: TRBV12-3/TRBV12-4; D gene: .; J gene: TRBJ1-1
CDR3 protein: CASSARLGPNNEQFF; CDR3 DNA: TGTGCCAGCAGCGCCCGTTTGGGGCCTAATAATGAGCAGTTCTTC; clone size: .; V gene: TRBV9; D gene: .; J gene: TRBJ2-1
CDR3 protein: CASSPPLAGRGEQFF; CDR3 DNA: TGTGCCAGCTCACCTCCACTAGCGGGGCGTGGTGAGCAGTTCTTC; clone size: once; V gene: TRBV18; D gene: TRBD2; J gene: TRBJ2-1
CDR3 protein: CASSHTTTHNEQFF; CDR3 DNA: TGTGCCAGCAGCCACACCACTACACACAATGAGCAGTTCTTC; clone size: .; V gene: TRBV3-1/TRBV3-2; D gene: .; J gene: TRBJ2-1
CDR3 protein: CASSRTGGAADTQYF; CDR3 DNA: TGCGCCAGCAGCCGGACAGGGGGCGCGGCAGATACGCAGTATTTT; clone size: .; V gene: TRBV4-1; D gene: TRBD1; J gene: TRBJ2-3
CDR3 protein: CASSLGRPAGEQYF; CDR3 DNA: TGTGCCAGCAGCTTGGGACGGCCTGCGGGGGAGCAGTACTTC; clone size: few; V gene: TRBV5-4; D gene: .; J gene: TRBJ2-7
CDR3 protein: CASSVWDRGTDTQYF; CDR3 DNA: TGTGCCAGCAGCGTTTGGGACAGGGGAACAGATACGCAGTATTTT; clone size: .; V gene: TRBV9; D gene: TRBD1; J gene: TRBJ2-3
CDR3 protein: CATSGGGGVYGELFF; CDR3 DNA: TGTGCCACCAGCGGCGGCGGAGGGGTGTACGGGGAGCTGTTTTTT; clone size: .; V gene: TRBV15; D gene: .; J gene: TRBJ2-2
CDR3 protein: CAWSLLAGYNEQFF; CDR3 DNA: TGTGCCTGGAGTTTACTAGCGGGGTACAATGAGCAGTTCTTC; clone size: few; V gene: TRBV30; D gene: TRBD2; J gene: TRBJ2-1
CDR3 protein: CASSFIGQGARYF; CDR3 DNA: TGTGCCAGCAGCTTTATCGGACAGGGGGCAAGATACTTC; clone size: .; V gene: TRBV7-9; D gene: TRBD1; J gene: TRBJ2-4
CDR3 protein: CASSLSGIVGYQETQYF; CDR3 DNA: TGCGCCAGCAGCTTGTCCGGGATCGTAGGGTACCAAGAGACCCAGTACTTC; clone size: .; V gene: TRBV5-1; D gene: .; J gene: TRBJ2-5
CDR3 protein: CASFTGQYNSPLHF; CDR3 DNA: TGTGCCAGTTTCACGGGACAGTATAATTCACCCCTCCACTTT; clone size: .; V gene: TRBV2; D gene: TRBD1; J gene: TRBJ1-6
CDR3 protein: CASSPGLAATGSSYNEQFF; CDR3 DNA: TGTGCCAGCAGTCCGGGACTAGCGGCGACCGGGAGCTCCTACAATGAGCAGTTCTTC; clone size: few; V gene: TRBV28; D gene: TRBD2; J gene: TRBJ2-1
CDR3 protein: CASSLAEETQYF; CDR3 DNA: TGTGCCAGCAGCCTAGCGGAGGAGACCCAGTACTTC; clone size: once; V gene: TRBV7-8; D gene: TRBD2; J gene: TRBJ2-5
CDR3 protein: CASSLGLAGDYEQYF; CDR3 DNA: TGCGCCAGCAGCTTGGGGCTAGCGGGGGACTACGAGCAGTACTTC; clone size: .; V gene: TRBV5-1; D gene: TRBD2; J gene: TRBJ2-7
CDR3 protein: CASSPGGSELFF; CDR3 DNA: TGTGCCAGCAGCCCCGGGGGGTCAGAACTGTTTTTT; clone size: .; V gene: TRBV5-8; D gene: .; J gene: TRBJ1-4